In this sample, the clone carrying this T cell receptor beta chain turned up a few times. Its specificity is not known. It was RNA transcripts that yielded the amplified TCR beta CDR3 regions. During a first-round RT-PCR of the TCR CDR3, the HTBI primer set was used. From the multiplex PCR reads, TCRdb called clonotypes with MiXCR, one entry per CDR3 protein. This sample has about 600,000 distinct CDR3 sequences, with approximately 15% found just once. Germline assignment: CDR1 DFQATT and CDR2 SNEGSKA (reference sequence). With 6 bases removed from V and 6 bases from J, the gap between germline ends came to 17 bases. The CDR3 has 13 amino acids. Fresh peripheral blood, 10 ml, was the source of the PBMCs. The data were taken from a study of T cells in Graves' hyperthyroidism and ophthalmopathy. Whole-study results and caveats: Stable hyperthyroidism was separated from ophthalmopathy by a model based on 13 V-J features. Blood shared most expanded thyroid clonotypes above 0.001.

The J gene is TRBJ1-2, the V gene TRBV20-1, with D maybe TRBD1 (6 bases). The sample comprised blood. The receptor was isolated from a woman younger than 30 with Graves' ophthalmopathy. CDR3 loop: CSANRASENGYTF. The CDR3 DNA follows: TGCAGTGCAAACAGGGCCTCGGAGAATGGCTACACCTTC.